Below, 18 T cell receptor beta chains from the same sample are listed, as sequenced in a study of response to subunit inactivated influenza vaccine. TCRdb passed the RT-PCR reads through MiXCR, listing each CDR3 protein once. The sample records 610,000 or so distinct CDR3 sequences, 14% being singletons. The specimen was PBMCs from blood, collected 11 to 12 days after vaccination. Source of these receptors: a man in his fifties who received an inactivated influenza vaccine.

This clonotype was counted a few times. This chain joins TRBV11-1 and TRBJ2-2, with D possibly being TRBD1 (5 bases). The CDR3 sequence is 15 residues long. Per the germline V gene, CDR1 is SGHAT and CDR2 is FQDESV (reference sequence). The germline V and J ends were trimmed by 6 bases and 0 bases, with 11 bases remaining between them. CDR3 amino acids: CASSNHRTNTGELFF. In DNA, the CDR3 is TGTGCCAGCAGTAACCACAGGACGAACACCGGGGAGCTGTTTTTT. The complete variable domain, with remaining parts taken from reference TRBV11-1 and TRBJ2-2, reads EAEVAQSPRYKITEKSQAVAFWCDPISGHATLYWYRQILGQGPELLVQFQDESVVDDSQLPKDRFSAERLKGVDSTLKIQPAELGDSAMYLCASSNHRTNTGELFFGEGSRLTVL.

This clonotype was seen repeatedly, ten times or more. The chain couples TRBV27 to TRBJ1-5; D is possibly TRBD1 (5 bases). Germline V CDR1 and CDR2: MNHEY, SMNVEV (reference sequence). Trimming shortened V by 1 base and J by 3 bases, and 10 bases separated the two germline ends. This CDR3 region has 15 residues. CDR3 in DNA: TGTGCCAGCAGTTTATACAGGTCAAACAATCAGCCCCAGCATTTT. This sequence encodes CASSLYRSNNQPQHF.

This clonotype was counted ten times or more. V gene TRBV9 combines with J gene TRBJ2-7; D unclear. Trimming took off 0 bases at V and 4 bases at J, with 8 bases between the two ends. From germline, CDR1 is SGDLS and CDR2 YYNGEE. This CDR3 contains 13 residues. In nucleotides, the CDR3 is TGTGCCAGCAGCGTAGGTGTAGGATACGAGCAGTACTTC. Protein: CASSVGVGYEQYF.

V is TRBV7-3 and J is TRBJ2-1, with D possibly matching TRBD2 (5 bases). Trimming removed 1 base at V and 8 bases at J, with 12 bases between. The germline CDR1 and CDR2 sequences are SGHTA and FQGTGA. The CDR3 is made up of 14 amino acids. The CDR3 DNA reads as TGTGCCAGCAGCTTAAAATATGAGGGCGATGAGCAGTTCTTC. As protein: CASSLKYEGDEQFF.

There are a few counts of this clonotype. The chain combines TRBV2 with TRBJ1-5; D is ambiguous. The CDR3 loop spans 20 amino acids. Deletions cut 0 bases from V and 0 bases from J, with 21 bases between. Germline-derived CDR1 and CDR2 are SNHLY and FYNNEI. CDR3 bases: TGTGCCAGCAGTGAAGCTAGGTCATCGCGACTGCAGGTTAGCAATCAGCCCCAGCATTTT. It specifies CASSEARSSRLQVSNQPQHF.

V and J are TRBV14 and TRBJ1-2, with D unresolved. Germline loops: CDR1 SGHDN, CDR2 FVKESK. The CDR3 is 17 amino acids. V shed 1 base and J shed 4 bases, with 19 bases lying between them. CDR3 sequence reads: CASSQVVGPAAGYGYTF. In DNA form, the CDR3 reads TGTGCCAGCAGCCAAGTAGTTGGGCCAGCAGCGGGCTATGGCTACACCTTC.

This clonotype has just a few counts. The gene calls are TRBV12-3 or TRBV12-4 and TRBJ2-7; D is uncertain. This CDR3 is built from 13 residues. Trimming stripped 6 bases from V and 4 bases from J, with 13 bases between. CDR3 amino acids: CASSTSLGYEQYF. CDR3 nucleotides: TGTGCCAGCAGCACTTCGCTGGGGTACGAGCAGTACTTC.

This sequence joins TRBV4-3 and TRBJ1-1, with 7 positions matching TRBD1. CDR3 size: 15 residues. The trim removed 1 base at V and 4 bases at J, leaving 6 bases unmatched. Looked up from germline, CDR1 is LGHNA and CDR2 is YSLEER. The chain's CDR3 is CASSQASAGGTEAFF. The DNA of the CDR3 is TGCGCCAGCAGCCAAGCCTCGGCAGGGGGCACTGAAGCTTTCTTT.

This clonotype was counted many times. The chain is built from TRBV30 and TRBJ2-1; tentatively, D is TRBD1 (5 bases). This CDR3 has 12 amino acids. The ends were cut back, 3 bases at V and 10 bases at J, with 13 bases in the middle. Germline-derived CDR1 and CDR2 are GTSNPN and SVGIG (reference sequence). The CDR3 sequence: CAWSVGRTEQFF. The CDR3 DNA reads TGTGCCTGGAGCGTGGGGCGGACCGAGCAGTTCTTC.

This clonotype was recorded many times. DNA of the CDR3: TGTGCCATCAGTCAAGTTTTGGCAGGGCGGTCCGAGCAGTACTTC. Residues: CAISQVLAGRSEQYF. The chain is built from TRBV10-3 and TRBJ2-7, with D perhaps TRBD1 (5 bases). Per germline, CDR1 ENHRY and CDR2 SYGVKD. This CDR3 has 15 amino acids. Trimming removed 5 bases at V and 6 bases at J, with 20 bases between.

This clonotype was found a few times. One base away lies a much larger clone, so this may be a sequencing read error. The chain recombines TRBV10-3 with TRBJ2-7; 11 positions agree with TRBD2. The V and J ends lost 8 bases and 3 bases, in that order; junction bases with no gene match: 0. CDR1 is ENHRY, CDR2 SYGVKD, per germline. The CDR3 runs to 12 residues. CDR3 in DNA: TGTGCCATCGGGACTAGCGGCTACGAGCAGTACTTC. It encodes CAIGTSGYEQYF.

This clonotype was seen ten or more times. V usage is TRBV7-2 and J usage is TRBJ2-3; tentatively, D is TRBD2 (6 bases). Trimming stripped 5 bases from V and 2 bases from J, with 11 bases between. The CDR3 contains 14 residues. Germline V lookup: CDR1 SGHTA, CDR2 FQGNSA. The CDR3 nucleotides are TGTGCCAGCAGCCTAGGACTATCCACAGATACGCAGTATTTT. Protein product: CASSLGLSTDTQYF. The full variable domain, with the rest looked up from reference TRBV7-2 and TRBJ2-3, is GAGVSQSPSNKVTEKGKDVELRCDPISGHTALYWYRQSLGQGLEFLIYFQGNSAPDKSGLPSDRFSAERTGGSVSTLTIQRTQQEDSAVYLCASSLGLSTDTQYFGPGTRLTVL.

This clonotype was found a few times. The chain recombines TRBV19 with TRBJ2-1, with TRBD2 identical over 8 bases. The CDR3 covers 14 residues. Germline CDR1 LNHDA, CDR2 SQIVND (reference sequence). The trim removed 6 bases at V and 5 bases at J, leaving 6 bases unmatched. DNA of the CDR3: TGTGCCAGTAGCCGGGAGGGTTGGGACAATGAGCAGTTCTTC. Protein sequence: CASSREGWDNEQFF.

The CDR3 sequence is CASSRPGGPQHF. As DNA, the CDR3 is TGTGCCAGCAGCCGCCCAGGTGGCCCCCAGCATTTT. The rearrangement uses TRBV3-1 and TRBJ1-5; D is unclear. The CDR3 spans 12 residues. CDR1 is LGHDT and CDR2 is YNNKEL in the germline V gene (reference sequence). V dropped 4 bases and J dropped 10 bases, with 11 bases sitting between them. Together with reference TRBV3-1 and TRBJ1-5, the CDR3 gives the full variable domain: DTAVSQTPKYLVTQMGNDKSIKCEQNLGHDTMYWYKQDSKKFLKIMFSYNNKELIINETVPNRFSPKSPDKAHLNLHINSLELGDSAVYFCASSRPGGPQHFGDGTRLSIL.

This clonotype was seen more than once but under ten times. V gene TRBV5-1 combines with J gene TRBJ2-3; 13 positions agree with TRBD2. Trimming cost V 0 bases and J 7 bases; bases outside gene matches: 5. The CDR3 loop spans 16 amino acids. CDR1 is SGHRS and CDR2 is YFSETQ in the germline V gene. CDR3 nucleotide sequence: TGCGCCAGCAGCTTGGCTGGGACTAGCGGGAAGTATACGCAGTATTTT. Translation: CASSLAGTSGKYTQYF.

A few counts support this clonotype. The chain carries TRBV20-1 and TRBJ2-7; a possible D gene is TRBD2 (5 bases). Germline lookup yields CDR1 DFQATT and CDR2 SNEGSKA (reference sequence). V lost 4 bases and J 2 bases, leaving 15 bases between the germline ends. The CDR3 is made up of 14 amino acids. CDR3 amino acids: CSANIDGKPYEQYF. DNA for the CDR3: TGCAGTGCTAACATCGACGGGAAACCCTACGAGCAGTACTTC.

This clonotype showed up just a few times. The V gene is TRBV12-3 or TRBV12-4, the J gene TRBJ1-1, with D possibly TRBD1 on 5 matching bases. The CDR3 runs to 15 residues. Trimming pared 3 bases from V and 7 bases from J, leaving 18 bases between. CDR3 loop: CASSFTTGGRLEAFF. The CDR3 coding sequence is TGTGCCAGCAGTTTTACGACCGGGGGTCGGCTTGAAGCTTTCTTT.

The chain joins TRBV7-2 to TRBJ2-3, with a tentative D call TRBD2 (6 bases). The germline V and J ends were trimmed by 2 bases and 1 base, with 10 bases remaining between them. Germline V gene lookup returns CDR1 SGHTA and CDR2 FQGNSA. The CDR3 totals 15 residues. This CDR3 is CASSLKAGRTDTQYF. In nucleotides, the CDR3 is TGTGCCAGCAGCTTAAAGGCGGGGCGCACAGATACGCAGTATTTT.